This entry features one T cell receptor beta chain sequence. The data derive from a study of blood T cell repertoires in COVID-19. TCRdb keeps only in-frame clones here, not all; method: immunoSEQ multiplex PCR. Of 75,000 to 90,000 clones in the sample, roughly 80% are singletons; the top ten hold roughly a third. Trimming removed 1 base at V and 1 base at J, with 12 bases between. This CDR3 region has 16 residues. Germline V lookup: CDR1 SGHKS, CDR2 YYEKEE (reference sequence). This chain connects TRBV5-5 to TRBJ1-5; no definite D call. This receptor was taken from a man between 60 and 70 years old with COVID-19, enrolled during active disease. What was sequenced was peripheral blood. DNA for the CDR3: TGTGCCAGCAGCTTGTATCCGGTCTCGAGCAATCAGCCCCAGCATTTT. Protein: CASSLYPVSSNQPQHF.